The clone carrying this TCR beta chain was recorded at least ten times. The record originates from a study of T cells in Graves' hyperthyroidism and ophthalmopathy. The source material, RNA transcripts, was used to amplify TCR beta CDR3 regions. With the HTBI primer set, the TCR CDR3 went through a first round of RT-PCR. TCRdb recomputed calls from the multiplex PCR reads with MiXCR, one row per CDR3 protein. The sample includes approximately 600,000 distinct CDR3 sequences, 14% of them seen just once. The CDR3 extends over 15 amino acids. CDR1 and CDR2 from the germline V gene are SGDLS and YYNGEE. Between the trimmed V and J ends, which lost 4 bases and 7 bases, there was a span of 17 bases.

The TCR was taken from a woman in her 30s with Graves' hyperthyroidism that later progressed to Graves' ophthalmopathy. The sequenced sample consisted of blood. The chain links TRBV9 to TRBJ1-4; tentatively, D is TRBD1 (6 bases). CDR3 nucleotides: TGTGCCAGCAGCCCTCCAGGGGCGCAGGGTGAAAAACTGTTTTTT. Amino acid sequence: CASSPPGAQGEKLFF.